Presented here are 28 T cell receptor beta chains from one specimen sequenced in a study of regulatory T cells in long-lasting Graves disease (dated by TCRdb to 2020 to 2022). The time point label here, explained by the study, means: persistent/refractory GD, antithyroid drugs over 5 years with positive TRAb. For both TCR sequencing and RNA sequencing, RNA was extracted from PBMCs using TRIzol. Libraries were built with multiplex PCR. These reads were obtained on an Illumina HiSeq 4000. To build TCR beta libraries, CDR3 regions were amplified by Arm-PCR using iRepertoire HTBI primers. TCRdb trimmed the raw reads at Q25, called clones with MiXCR and kept productive beta chains. Entries that share a CDR3 protein sequence are merged under the most common genes and DNA. This sample gives around 500,000 distinct CDR3 sequences in total; roughly 20% of them show up just once. Jointly, the top ten make up 7% to 10% of the sample.

This specimen was peripheral blood mononuclear cells (PBMCs), taken when the disease was refractory, from a patient treated with antithyroid drugs. These receptors all come from a female donor with Graves disease.

The chain combines TRBV5-8 with TRBJ1-1; TRBD1 agrees at 8 bases. Unmatched junction bases numbered 9, after V lost 3 bases and J lost 5 bases. The CDR3 has 15 residues. Per germline, CDR1 SGHTS and CDR2 YDEGEE. CDR3 sequence (DNA): TGTGCCAGCAGCTATCCAGGGGGCGCGAGAACTGAAGCTTTCTTT. Encoded protein: CASSYPGGARTEAFF. Full variable domain (missing parts from reference TRBV5-8 and TRBJ1-1): EAGVTQSPTHLIKTRGQQATLRCSPISGHTSVYWYQQALGLGLQFLLWYDEGEERNRGNFPPRFSGRQFPNYSSELNVNALELEDSALYLCASSYPGGARTEAFFGQGTRLTVV.

The V gene is TRBV7-3, the J gene TRBJ2-2; TRBD1 matches 7 bases. CDR1 is SGHTA and CDR2 is FQGTGA in the germline V gene. The CDR3 runs to 16 residues. The ends lost 5 bases at V and 7 bases at J; junction bases unmatched: 13. The CDR3 DNA reads TGTGCCAGCAGCCCCTCCCCCCCAGGGGGACGCGGGGAGCTGTTTTTT. Encoded protein: CASSPSPPGGRGELFF. The entire variable domain, with the rest obtained from reference TRBV7-3 and TRBJ2-2, is as follows: GAGVSQTPSNKVTEKGKYVELRCDPISGHTALYWYRQSLGQGPEFLIYFQGTGAADDSGLPNDRFFAVRPEGSVSTLKIQRTERGDSAVYLCASSPSPPGGRGELFFGEGSRLTVL.

The rearrangement joins TRBV19 to TRBJ2-2, with TRBD2 identical over 12 bases. The junction had 8 bases not matched to a gene; V was cut back by 7 bases and J by 5 bases. The CDR3 loop spans 16 amino acids. The V gene's germline CDR1 is LNHDA and CDR2 SQIVND (reference sequence). CDR3 residues: CASNRLGLAGTGELFF. CDR3 coding DNA: TGTGCCAGTAATCGTTTAGGACTAGCGGGAACCGGGGAGCTGTTTTTT.

The gene calls are TRBV14 and TRBJ2-2; D perhaps matches TRBD2 (6 bases). The CDR3 consists of 17 residues. Trimming removed 2 bases at V and 0 bases at J, with 13 bases between. Germline V lookup: CDR1 SGHDN, CDR2 FVKESK. CDR3 coding DNA: TGTGCCAGCAGCCAATACGACGGACTACCGAACACCGGGGAGCTGTTTTTT. Its translation is CASSQYDGLPNTGELFF.

The rearrangement uses TRBV19 and TRBJ1-2, with D unclear. V was shortened by 7 bases and J by 6 bases, with 6 bases between the two germline ends. The CDR3 is 10 amino acids. Germline CDR1 reads LNHDA; CDR2 reads SQIVND (reference sequence). Written as DNA, the CDR3 is TGTGCCAGTAAAGCCGATGGCTACACCTTC. This translates into CASKADGYTF.

This clonotype was seen a few times. The chain is built from TRBV6-1 and TRBJ2-2, with 10 bases that match TRBD2. CDR3 length equals 20 residues. The germline CDR1 and CDR2 sequences are MNHNS and SASEGT. J gave up 5 bases and V 2 bases, and 17 bases lay outside the gene matches. The CDR3 sequence is CASSEYQASGREGETGELFF. The CDR3 coding sequence is TGTGCCAGCAGTGAATACCAGGCTAGCGGGAGAGAGGGGGAGACCGGGGAGCTGTTTTTT.

Remarks on this clonotype: This may be a read error: a much more frequent sequence differs by one nucleotide. The chain recombines TRBV7-8 with TRBJ2-7, with D unresolved. The V gene lost 5 bases and the J gene lost 0 bases, with 14 bases spanning the gap. The CDR3 totals 15 residues. Germline values: CDR1 SGHVS, CDR2 FQNEAQ. The CDR3, as DNA: TGTGCCAGCAGCGCAACCCCGGCCAGCTCCTACGAGCAGTACTTC. It specifies CASSATPASSYEQYF.

This clonotype was counted ten times or more. The rearrangement joins TRBV11-3 to TRBJ2-7; a possible D gene is TRBD1 (7 bases). The CDR3 is made up of 15 amino acids. Per germline, CDR1 SGHNT and CDR2 YENEEA. V was shortened by 5 bases and J by 0 bases, with 14 bases between the two germline ends. The CDR3 sequence: CASSPGQGGSYEQYF. Written as DNA, the CDR3 is TGTGCCAGCAGCCCCGGGCAGGGGGGCTCCTACGAGCAGTACTTC.

This clonotype was counted many times. The rearrangement uses TRBV7-9 and TRBJ2-7; perhaps TRBD2 as D (7 bases). Trimming left V 7 bases short and J 6 bases short, with 22 bases between. Germline lookup yields CDR1 SEHNR and CDR2 FQNEAQ (reference sequence). The CDR3 is 15 amino acids. CDR3 DNA sequence: TGTGCCAGCACCCACTCGGGGGGCGCCGTGTTCGAGCAGTACTTC. Residues: CASTHSGGAVFEQYF.

The table lists this clonotype with a few counts. V gene TRBV9 combines with J gene TRBJ2-5; the D gene is possibly TRBD2 (7 bases). The germline CDR1 and CDR2 sequences are SGDLS and YYNGEE. The V end was cut by 5 bases, the J end by 2 bases, with 19 bases between. This CDR3 has 16 amino acids. CDR3 DNA: TGTGCCAGCAGTGTGGGGGGGGGACAATATCAAGAGACCCAGTACTTC. The encoded protein is CASSVGGGQYQETQYF.

This clonotype was detected many times. CDR3: CASSRDRNSGNTIYF. CDR3 DNA: TGTGCCAGCAGCCGGGACAGGAACTCTGGAAACACCATATATTTT. This chain links TRBV2 with TRBJ1-3; 8 bases align to TRBD1. Trimming took 6 bases from V and 0 from J; bases not matched to a gene: 4. Germline V gene lookup returns CDR1 SNHLY and CDR2 FYNNEI. This CDR3 spans 15 amino acids.

The chain has TRBV29-1 and TRBJ2-3; TRBD2 matches at 11 bases. The CDR3 has 15 amino acids. V shed 7 bases and J 2 bases; nucleotides not matched to a gene: 8. Germline CDR1 and CDR2: SQVTM and ANQGSEA. CDR3 nucleotide sequence: TGCAGCGCCGTACTAGCGGGGGTTTCCACAGATACGCAGTATTTT. Protein sequence: CSAVLAGVSTDTQYF.

This clonotype was counted a few times. The V call is TRBV5-6, the J call TRBJ1-2, with TRBD1 matching 8 bases. CDR3 length equals 15 residues. Looked up from germline, CDR1 is SGHDT and CDR2 is YYEEEE. Unmatched junction bases numbered 9, after V lost 4 bases and J lost 4 bases. This chain's CDR3 is CASSAALTGAYGYTF. CDR3 DNA sequence: TGTGCCAGCAGCGCAGCTCTGACAGGGGCCTATGGCTACACCTTC.

This chain links TRBV6-9 with TRBJ2-1, with TRBD2 matching over 7 bases. V lost 3 bases, J lost 10 bases, and 6 bases stayed unmatched. The CDR3 length is 13 residues. Germline-derived CDR1 and CDR2 are MNHGY and SVAAGI. CDR3 region: CASSYASGIEQFF. The CDR3 DNA follows: TGTGCCAGCAGTTACGCTAGCGGAATCGAGCAGTTCTTC.

This clonotype was seen only once. A much larger clone sits a single nucleotide away, making a read error possible. The chain recombines TRBV24-1 with TRBJ2-7, with 9 bases fitting TRBD2. Trimming cost V 12 bases and J 4 bases; bases outside gene matches: 15. Looked up from germline, CDR1 is KGHDR and CDR2 is SFDVKD. This CDR3 has 15 amino acids. This chain's CDR3 is CASSSRVAGVYEQYF. In DNA form, the CDR3 reads TGTGCCTCCTCCTCCAGGGTAGCGGGAGTGTACGAGCAGTACTTC.

The table lists this clonotype with many counts. This chain links TRBV28 with TRBJ2-5; 9 nucleotides agree with TRBD1. CDR1 is MDHEN, CDR2 SYDVKM, per germline. The CDR3 is 15 residues long. Trimming at V came to 5 bases and at J to 2 bases, leaving 6 bases not matched to a gene. The CDR3 coding sequence is TGTGCCAGCAGTCCCTTGGGACAGGGACAAGAGACCCAGTACTTC. This codes for CASSPLGQGQETQYF.

This clonotype was found many times. The genes are TRBV6-1 and TRBJ2-2; TRBD1 aligns across 8 bases. The germline V gene encodes CDR1 MNHNS and CDR2 SASEGT. Losses at the gene ends were 6 bases for V and 5 bases for J; bases not matched to a gene: 14. The CDR3 is 17 residues long. In DNA, the CDR3 is TGTGCCAGCAGATTCACAGGGGGAAATAGGGTGACCGGGGAGCTGTTTTTT. Protein sequence: CASRFTGGNRVTGELFF.

For this clonotype: The junction does not match germline at one end; this may be a read error. This chain connects TRBV28 to TRBJ1-5, with unresolved D. The CDR3 contains 12 residues. Germline V gene lookup returns CDR1 MDHEN and CDR2 SYDVKM. In DNA, the CDR3 is TGCGCCAGCTGGCCGGTGGGTCAGCCCCAGCATTTT. This encodes CASWPVGQPQHF.

CDR3 bases: TGTGCCAGTAGTATCCGCGGGACTAGCGGCTCCTACGAGCAGTACTTC. It is translated as CASSIRGTSGSYEQYF. The chain carries TRBV19 and TRBJ2-7, with 11 bases matching TRBD2. The CDR3 has 16 residues. CDR1 LNHDA and CDR2 SQIVND come from the germline V gene (reference sequence). V gave up 3 bases and J gave up 0 bases; unmatched junction bases: 4.

This clonotype came up many times. The V call is TRBV11-2, the J call TRBJ1-6, with 7 positions matching TRBD1. V shed 4 bases, J shed 9 bases, and the junction held 6 bases outside the gene matches. This CDR3 has 14 residues. Germline loops: CDR1 SGHAT, CDR2 FQNNGV. CDR3 in amino acids: CASSSTGRGSPLHF. Here the CDR3 DNA reads TGTGCCAGCAGCTCGACAGGGAGAGGTTCACCCCTCCACTTT.

Ten or more counts support this clonotype. The rearrangement joins TRBV7-8 to TRBJ1-6; 7 nucleotides line up with TRBD1. This CDR3 has 18 residues. J lost 0 bases, V lost 5 bases, and 10 bases had no gene match. The germline V gene has CDR1 SGHVS and CDR2 FQNEAQ. This CDR3 is CASSTRQGDSSYNSPLHF. The CDR3 nucleotides read TGTGCCAGCAGCACCCGACAGGGCGACAGCTCCTATAATTCACCCCTCCACTTT.

This clonotype was seen only a few times. The J gene is TRBJ2-2, the V gene TRBV6-5; a possible D gene is TRBD1 (5 bases). The length of the CDR3 is 16 residues. Trimming shortened V by 4 bases and J by 4 bases, and 16 bases separated the two germline ends. Germline CDR1 MNHEY, CDR2 SVGAGI. CDR3: CASSFRTRQGTGELFF. The DNA for the CDR3 is TGTGCCAGCAGTTTCAGGACCCGGCAGGGCACCGGGGAGCTGTTTTTT.

This clonotype was observed a handful of times. Lacking the conserved final phenylalanine or tryptophan, this CDR3 likely reflects a read error. The V call is TRBV27, the J call TRBJ1-2; D gene uncertain. V lost 4 bases and J lost 2, with 11 bases in between. This CDR3 is built from 14 residues. The germline CDR1 and CDR2 sequences are MNHEY and SMNVEV (reference sequence). Written as DNA, the CDR3 is TGTGCCAGCAGTTCAGCAGGACGGAACTATGGCTACACCCTC. As protein: CASSSAGRNYGYTL.

This sequence joins TRBV7-9 and TRBJ1-1; tentatively, D is TRBD1 (5 bases). The CDR3 covers 16 residues. Trimming removed 4 bases from V and 4 bases from J, with 19 bases in between. Germline V CDR1 and CDR2: SEHNR, FQNEAQ (reference sequence). As DNA, the CDR3 is TGTGCCAGCAGCTCCCCGCTGGGGGGAAGTGTCACTGAAGCTTTCTTT. Translation gives CASSSPLGGSVTEAFF.

This clonotype was picked up many times. The rearrangement links TRBV6-1 to TRBJ2-7, with a weak D call TRBD1 (6 bases). Germline V CDR1 and CDR2: MNHNS, SASEGT. Trimming shortened V by 8 bases and J by 1 base, and 24 bases separated the two germline ends. The CDR3 is 17 residues long. The CDR3 nucleotides read TGTGCCAGCCCGACGCCCCAGGGGAAGGGGCGATCCTACGAGCAGTACTTC. Amino acid sequence: CASPTPQGKGRSYEQYF.

This clonotype was detected only a few times. The chain is built from TRBV9 and TRBJ2-1; maybe TRBD1 (5 bases). The CDR3 runs to 13 residues. The V gene's germline CDR1 is SGDLS and CDR2 YYNGEE. The V end was cut by 4 bases, the J end by 3 bases, with 8 bases between. The CDR3 DNA reads TGTGCCAGCAGCCAACAGGACTACAATGAGCAGTTCTTC. This encodes CASSQQDYNEQFF.

This clonotype was detected many times. V and J are TRBV7-3 and TRBJ2-5, with 8 positions matching TRBD2. V shed 3 bases, J shed 7 bases, and the junction held 7 bases outside the gene matches. Germline V lookup: CDR1 SGHTA, CDR2 FQGTGA. The CDR3 is 14 residues long. The CDR3 bases are TGTGCCAGCAGCTTGAGCGGGAGTGGAGGGACCCAGTACTTC. Translation: CASSLSGSGGTQYF.

The chain carries TRBV7-9 and TRBJ2-7; D not resolved. There are 14 residues in the CDR3. Per the germline V gene, CDR1 is SEHNR and CDR2 is FQNEAQ (reference sequence). Trimming stripped 2 bases from V and 2 bases from J, with 10 bases between. This chain's CDR3 is CASSLSQITYEQYF. CDR3 nucleotide sequence: TGTGCCAGCAGCTTATCCCAGATAACCTACGAGCAGTACTTC. Together with reference TRBV7-9 and TRBJ2-7, the CDR3 gives the full variable domain: DTGVSQNPRHKITKRGQNVTFRCDPISEHNRLYWYRQTLGQGPEFLTYFQNEAQLEKSRLLSDRFSAERPKGSFSTLEIQRTEQGDSAMYLCASSLSQITYEQYFGPGTRLTVT.